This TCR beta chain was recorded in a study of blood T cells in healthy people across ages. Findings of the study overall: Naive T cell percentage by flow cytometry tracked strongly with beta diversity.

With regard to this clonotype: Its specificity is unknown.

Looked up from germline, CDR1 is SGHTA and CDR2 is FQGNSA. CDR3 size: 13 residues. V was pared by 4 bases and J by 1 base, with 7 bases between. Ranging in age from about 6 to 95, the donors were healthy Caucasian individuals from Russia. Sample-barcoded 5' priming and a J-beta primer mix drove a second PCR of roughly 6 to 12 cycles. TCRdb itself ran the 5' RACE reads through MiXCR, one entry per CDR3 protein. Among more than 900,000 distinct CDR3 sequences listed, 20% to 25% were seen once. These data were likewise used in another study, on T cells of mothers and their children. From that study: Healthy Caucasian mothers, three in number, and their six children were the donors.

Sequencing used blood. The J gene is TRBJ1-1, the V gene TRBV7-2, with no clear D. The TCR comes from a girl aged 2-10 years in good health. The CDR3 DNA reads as TGTGCCAGCAGCTGGTCGGAGAACACTGAAGCTTTCTTT. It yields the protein CASSWSENTEAFF.